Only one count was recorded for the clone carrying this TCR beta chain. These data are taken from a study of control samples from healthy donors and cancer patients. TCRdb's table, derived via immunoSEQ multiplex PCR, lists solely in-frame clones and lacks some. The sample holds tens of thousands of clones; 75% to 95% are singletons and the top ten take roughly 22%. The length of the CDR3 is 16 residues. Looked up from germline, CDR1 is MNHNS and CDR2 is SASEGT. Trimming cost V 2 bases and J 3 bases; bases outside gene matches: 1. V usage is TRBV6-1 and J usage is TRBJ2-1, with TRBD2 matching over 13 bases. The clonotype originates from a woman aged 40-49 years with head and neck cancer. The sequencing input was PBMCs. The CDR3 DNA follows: TGTGCCAGCAGTGAAACTAGCGGGAGGGTCTACAATGAGCAGTTCTTC. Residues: CASSETSGRVYNEQFF.